This T cell receptor (beta chain) comes out of a study of sequential checkpoint blockade in melanoma. This CDR3 has 17 amino acids. The V gene's germline CDR1 is SQVTM and CDR2 ANQGSEA. Unmatched junction bases numbered 8, after V lost 0 bases and J lost 0 bases. TCRdb keeps only in-frame clones here, not all; method: immunoSEQ multiplex PCR. The sample carries fewer than 20,000 clones, about three fifths recorded once. Treatment in this sample: randomized to nivolumab then ipilimumab (arm A) or the reverse (arm B). Live CD3+CD8+ CD19− CD56− cells were sorted from PBMCs. This chain links TRBV29-1 with TRBJ2-1, with 7 bases aligning to TRBD1. The sequencing used CD8+ T cells sorted from blood (inferred from file names), collected from a patient given nivolumab and ipilimumab in sequence. The receptor was derived from a human donor with melanoma. The CDR3 loop is CSVEDYRGRSSYNEQFF. The CDR3 coding sequence is TGCAGCGTTGAAGACTACAGGGGTCGGAGCTCCTACAATGAGCAGTTCTTC.